The TCR beta chain under discussion was sequenced for a study of tumor-infiltrating lymphocytes in primary liver carcinoma. A primer in the constant region served to generate TCR beta cDNA from 450 to 600 ng of total RNA. Nested multiplex PCR, run for three rounds with slightly modified ARM-PCR, yielded TCR beta libraries. TRBV1-TRBV30 forward primers and a C-beta reverse primer were used in the first two PCR rounds, which each ran for about 10 cycles. TCRdb reanalysed the multiplex PCR reads using MiXCR and keeps one entry per CDR3 protein. The sample shows nearly 200,000 distinct CDR3 sequences, about 65% of them seen only once. Broader study findings: Paired tumor-adjacent and tumor-blood samples overlapped less than tumor region pairs did.

A remark on this clonotype: Its cognate antigen is unknown.

The blood RNA (from unsorted whole blood) was obtained, and germline DNA was also extracted. The study enrolled treatment-naive patients with chronic HBV infection. Trimming removed 3 bases at V and 13 bases at J, with 25 bases between. The CDR3 covers 15 residues. CDR1 is SGHAT and CDR2 is FQNNGV in the germline V gene. The chain couples TRBV11-2 to TRBJ2-7; maybe TRBD1 (5 bases). This TCR was sampled from a woman aged 55 to 70 with primary liver carcinoma and hepatitis B virus infection. Sequencing was done on a sample of peripheral blood. CDR3 residues: CASSFNQGTSYEQYF. CDR3 bases: TGTGCCAGCAGCTTTAATCAGGGAACCTCCTACGAACAATACTTC.